This section outlines one TCR beta chain sequence together with its context. This sample is part of a study of response to subunit inactivated influenza vaccine. Unmatched junction bases numbered 13, after V lost 3 bases and J lost 4 bases. The CDR3 totals 17 residues. The V gene's germline CDR1 is MGHRA and CDR2 YSYEKL. A single record per CDR3 protein comes from TCRdb applying MiXCR to the RT-PCR reads. The sample includes approximately 300,000 distinct CDR3 sequences, approximately 23% of them seen just once. Sequenced material: PBMCs from blood, taken 21 months after vaccination. The TCR comes from a man aged 50 to 69 who received an inactivated influenza vaccine. This chain uses TRBV4-1 with TRBJ1-1; 8 nucleotides match TRBD1. CDR3 nucleotides: TGCGCCAGCAGCCAGAAAGACAGGGGCAAAACCGGCACTGAAGCTTTCTTT. It encodes CASSQKDRGKTGTEAFF.